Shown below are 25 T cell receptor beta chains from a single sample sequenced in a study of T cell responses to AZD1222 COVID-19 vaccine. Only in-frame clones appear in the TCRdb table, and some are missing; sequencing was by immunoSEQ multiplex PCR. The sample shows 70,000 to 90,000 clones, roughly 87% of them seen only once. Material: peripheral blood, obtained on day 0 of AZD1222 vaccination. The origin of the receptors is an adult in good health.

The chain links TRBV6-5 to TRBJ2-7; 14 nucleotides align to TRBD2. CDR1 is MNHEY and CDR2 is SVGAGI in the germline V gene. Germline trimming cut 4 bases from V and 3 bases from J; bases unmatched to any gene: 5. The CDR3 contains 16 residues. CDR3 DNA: TGTGCCAGCAGTTCCGGACTAGCGGGGGGATTCTACGAGCAGTACTTC. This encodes CASSSGLAGGFYEQYF.

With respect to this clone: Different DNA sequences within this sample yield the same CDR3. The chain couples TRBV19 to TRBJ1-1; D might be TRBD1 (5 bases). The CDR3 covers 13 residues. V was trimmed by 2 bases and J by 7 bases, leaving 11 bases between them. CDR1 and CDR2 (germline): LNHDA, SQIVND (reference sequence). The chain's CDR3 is CASSISGRLEAFF. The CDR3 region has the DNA TGTGCCAGTAGTATATCGGGGCGGCTTGAAGCTTTCTTT.

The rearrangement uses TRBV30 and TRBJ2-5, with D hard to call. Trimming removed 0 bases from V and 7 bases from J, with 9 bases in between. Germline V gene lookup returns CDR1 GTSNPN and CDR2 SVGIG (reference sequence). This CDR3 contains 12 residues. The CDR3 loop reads CAWSVLSGTQYF. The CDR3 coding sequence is TGTGCCTGGAGTGTACTATCGGGGACCCAGTACTTC.

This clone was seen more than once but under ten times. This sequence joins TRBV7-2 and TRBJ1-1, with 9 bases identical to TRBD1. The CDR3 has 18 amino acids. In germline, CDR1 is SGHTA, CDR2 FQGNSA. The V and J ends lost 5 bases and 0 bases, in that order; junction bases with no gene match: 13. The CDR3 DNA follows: TGTGCCAGCAGCCCACGAGCCGGGACAGGGAAATTGAACACTGAAGCTTTCTTT. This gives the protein CASSPRAGTGKLNTEAFF.

The CDR3 region has the DNA TGCGCCAGCAGCCAAGGTGCCTACACTGAAGCTTTCTTT. Protein sequence: CASSQGAYTEAFF. The chain recombines TRBV4-3 with TRBJ1-1; D is unresolved. Trimming left V 1 base short and J 3 bases short, with 6 bases between. Germline-derived CDR1 and CDR2 are LGHNA and YSLEER. The CDR3 extends over 13 amino acids.

This CDR3 reads CASSRTPRYGYTF. CDR3 nucleotides: TGTGCCAGCTCGCGGACGCCTAGGTATGGCTACACCTTC. This sequence joins TRBV28 and TRBJ1-2, with D unresolved. The CDR3 is 13 amino acids. Germline V lookup: CDR1 MDHEN, CDR2 SYDVKM. Trimming cost V 8 bases and J 5 bases, with 15 bases left between them.

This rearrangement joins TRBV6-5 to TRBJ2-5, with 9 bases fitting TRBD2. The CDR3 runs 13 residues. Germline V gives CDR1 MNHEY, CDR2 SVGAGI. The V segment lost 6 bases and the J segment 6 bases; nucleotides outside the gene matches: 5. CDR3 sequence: CASSLAGRKTQYF. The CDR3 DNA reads TGTGCCAGCAGCCTAGCGGGGAGGAAGACCCAGTACTTC.

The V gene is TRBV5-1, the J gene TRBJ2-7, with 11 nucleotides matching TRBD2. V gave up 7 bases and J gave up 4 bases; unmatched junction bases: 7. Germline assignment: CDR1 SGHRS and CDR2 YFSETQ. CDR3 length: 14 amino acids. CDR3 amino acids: CASATSGSMYEQYF. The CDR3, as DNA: TGCGCCAGCGCAACTAGCGGGAGTATGTACGAGCAGTACTTC.

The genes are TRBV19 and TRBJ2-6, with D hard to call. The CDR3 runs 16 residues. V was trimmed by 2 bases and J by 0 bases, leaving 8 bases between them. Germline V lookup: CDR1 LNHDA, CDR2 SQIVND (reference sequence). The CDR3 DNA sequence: TGTGCCAGTAGTATATTGAGCAACTCTGGGGCCAACGTCCTGACTTTC. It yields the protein CASSILSNSGANVLTF.

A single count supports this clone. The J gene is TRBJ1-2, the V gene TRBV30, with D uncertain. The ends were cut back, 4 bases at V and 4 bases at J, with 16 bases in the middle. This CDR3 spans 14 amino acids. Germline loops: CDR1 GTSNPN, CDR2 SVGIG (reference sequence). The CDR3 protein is CAWKGPDDGYGYTF. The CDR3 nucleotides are TGTGCCTGGAAAGGCCCCGATGACGGCTATGGCTACACCTTC.

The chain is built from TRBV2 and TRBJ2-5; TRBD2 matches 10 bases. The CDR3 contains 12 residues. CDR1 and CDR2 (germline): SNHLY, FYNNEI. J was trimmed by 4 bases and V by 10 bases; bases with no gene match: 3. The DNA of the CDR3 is TGTGCCAACAGCGGGGGGGCAGAGACCCAGTACTTC. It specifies CANSGGAETQYF. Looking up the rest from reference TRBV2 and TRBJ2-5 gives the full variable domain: EPEVTQTPSHQVTQMGQEVILRCVPISNHLYFYWYRQILGQKVEFLVSFYNNEISEKSEIFDDQFSVERPDGSNFTLKIRSTKLEDSAMYFCANSGGAETQYFGPGTRLLVL.

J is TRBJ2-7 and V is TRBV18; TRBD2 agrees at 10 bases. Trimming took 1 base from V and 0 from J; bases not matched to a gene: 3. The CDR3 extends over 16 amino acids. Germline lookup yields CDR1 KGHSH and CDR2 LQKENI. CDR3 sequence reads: CASSPRTSGISYEQYF. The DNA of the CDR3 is TGTGCCAGCTCACCACGCACTAGCGGGATCTCCTACGAGCAGTACTTC.

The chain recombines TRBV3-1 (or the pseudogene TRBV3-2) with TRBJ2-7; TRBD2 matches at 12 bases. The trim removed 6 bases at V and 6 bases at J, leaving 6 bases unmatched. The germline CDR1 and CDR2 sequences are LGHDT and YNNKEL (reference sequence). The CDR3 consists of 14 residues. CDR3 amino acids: CASSSTSGGFEQYF. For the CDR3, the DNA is TGTGCCAGCAGTTCCACTAGCGGGGGGTTCGAGCAGTACTTC.

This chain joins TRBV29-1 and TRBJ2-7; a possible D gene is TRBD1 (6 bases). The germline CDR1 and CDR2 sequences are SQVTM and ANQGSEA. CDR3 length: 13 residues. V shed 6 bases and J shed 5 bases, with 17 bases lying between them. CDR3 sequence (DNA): TGCAGCGTGGACAGAGGACTGAATAACGAGCAGTACTTC. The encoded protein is CSVDRGLNNEQYF.

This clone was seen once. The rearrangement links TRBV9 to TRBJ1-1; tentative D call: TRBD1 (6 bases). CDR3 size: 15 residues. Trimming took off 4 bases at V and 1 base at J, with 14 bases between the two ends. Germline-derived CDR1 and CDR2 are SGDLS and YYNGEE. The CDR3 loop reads CASSSPGQTNTEAFF. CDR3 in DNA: TGTGCCAGCAGCTCTCCGGGACAAACGAACACTGAAGCTTTCTTT.

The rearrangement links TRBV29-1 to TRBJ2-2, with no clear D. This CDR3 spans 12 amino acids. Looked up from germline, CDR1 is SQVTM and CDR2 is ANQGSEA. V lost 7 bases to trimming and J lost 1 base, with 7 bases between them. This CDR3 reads CSGRQNTGELFF. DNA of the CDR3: TGCAGCGGACGACAGAACACCGGGGAGCTGTTTTTT.

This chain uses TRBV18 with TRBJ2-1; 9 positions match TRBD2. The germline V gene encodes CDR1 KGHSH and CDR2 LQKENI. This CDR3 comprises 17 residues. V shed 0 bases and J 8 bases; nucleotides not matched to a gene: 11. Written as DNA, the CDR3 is TGTGCCAGCTCACCACCCGCAGCGGGGGGCCATCATTATGAGCAGTTCTTC. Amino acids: CASSPPAAGGHHYEQFF.

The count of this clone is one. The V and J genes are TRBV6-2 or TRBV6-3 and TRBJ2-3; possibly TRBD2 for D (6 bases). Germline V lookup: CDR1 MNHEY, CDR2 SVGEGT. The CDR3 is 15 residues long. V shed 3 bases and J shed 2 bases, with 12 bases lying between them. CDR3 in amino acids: CASSYVGGPTDTQYF. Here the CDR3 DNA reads TGTGCCAGCAGTTATGTGGGAGGTCCCACAGATACGCAGTATTTT.

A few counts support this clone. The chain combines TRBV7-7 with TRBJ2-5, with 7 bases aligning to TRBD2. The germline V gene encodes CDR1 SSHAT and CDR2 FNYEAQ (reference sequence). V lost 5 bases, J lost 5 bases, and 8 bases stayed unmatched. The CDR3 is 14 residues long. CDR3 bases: TGTGCCAGCAGCCCCCGGGGGGTGGGCGAGACCCAGTACTTC. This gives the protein CASSPRGVGETQYF.

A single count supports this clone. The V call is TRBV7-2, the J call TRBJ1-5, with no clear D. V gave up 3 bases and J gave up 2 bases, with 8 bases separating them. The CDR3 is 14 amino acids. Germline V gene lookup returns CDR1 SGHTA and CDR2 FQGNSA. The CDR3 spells CASSFKRGNQPQHF. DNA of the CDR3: TGTGCCAGCAGCTTCAAACGTGGCAATCAGCCCCAGCATTTT. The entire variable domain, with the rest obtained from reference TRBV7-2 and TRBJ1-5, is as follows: GAGVSQSPSNKVTEKGKDVELRCDPISGHTALYWYRQSLGQGLEFLIYFQGNSAPDKSGLPSDRFSAERTGGSVSTLTIQRTQQEDSAVYLCASSFKRGNQPQHFGDGTRLSIL.

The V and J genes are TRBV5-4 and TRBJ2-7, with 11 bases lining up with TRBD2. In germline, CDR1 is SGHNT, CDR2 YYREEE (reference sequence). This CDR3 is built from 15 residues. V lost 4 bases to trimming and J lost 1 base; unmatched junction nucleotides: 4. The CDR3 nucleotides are TGTGCCAGCAGCCCTTCTAGCGGGAGGTCCTACGAGCAGTACTTC. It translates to CASSPSSGRSYEQYF.

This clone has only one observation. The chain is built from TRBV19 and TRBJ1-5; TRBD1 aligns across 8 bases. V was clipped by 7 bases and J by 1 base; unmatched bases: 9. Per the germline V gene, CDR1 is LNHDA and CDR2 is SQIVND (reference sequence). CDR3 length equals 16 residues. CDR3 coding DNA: TGTGCCAGTACCGGCCCCCAGGGGGCGAGCAATCAGCCCCAGCATTTT. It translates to CASTGPQGASNQPQHF.

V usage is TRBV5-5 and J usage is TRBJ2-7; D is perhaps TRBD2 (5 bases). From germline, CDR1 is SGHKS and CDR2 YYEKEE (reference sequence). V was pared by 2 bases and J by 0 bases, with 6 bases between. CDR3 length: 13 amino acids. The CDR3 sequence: CASSLGSSYEQYF. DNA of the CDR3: TGTGCCAGCAGCTTAGGGAGCTCCTACGAGCAGTACTTC.

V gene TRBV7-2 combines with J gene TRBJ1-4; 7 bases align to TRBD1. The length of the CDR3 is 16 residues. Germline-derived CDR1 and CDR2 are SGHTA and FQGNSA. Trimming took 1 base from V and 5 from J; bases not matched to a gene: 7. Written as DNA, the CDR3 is TGTGCCAGCAGCTTAGGGTTTCAGGGGGGGAATGAAAAACTGTTTTTT. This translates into CASSLGFQGGNEKLFF.

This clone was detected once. CDR3 sequence reads: CASSVEEWAFGEQYF. The CDR3 DNA is TGTGCCAGCAGCGTAGAAGAGTGGGCCTTCGGGGAGCAGTACTTC. This chain connects TRBV9 to TRBJ2-7; no reliable D call. Trimming removed 0 bases from V and 7 bases from J, with 17 bases in between. CDR1 is SGDLS and CDR2 is YYNGEE in the germline V gene. The CDR3 runs 15 residues.